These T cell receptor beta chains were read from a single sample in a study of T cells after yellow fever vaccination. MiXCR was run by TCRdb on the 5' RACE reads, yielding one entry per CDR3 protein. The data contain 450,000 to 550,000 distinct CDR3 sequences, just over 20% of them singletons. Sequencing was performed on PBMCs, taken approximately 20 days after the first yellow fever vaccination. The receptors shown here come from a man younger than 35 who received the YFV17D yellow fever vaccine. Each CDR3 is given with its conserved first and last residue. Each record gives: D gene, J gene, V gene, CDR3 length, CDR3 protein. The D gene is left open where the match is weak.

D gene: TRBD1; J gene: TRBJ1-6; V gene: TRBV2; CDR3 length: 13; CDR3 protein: CAGRTGGLSPLHF
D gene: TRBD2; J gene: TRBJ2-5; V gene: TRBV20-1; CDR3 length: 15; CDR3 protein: CSATTSGGVRETQYF
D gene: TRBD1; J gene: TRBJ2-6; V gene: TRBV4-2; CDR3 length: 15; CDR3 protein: CASSQGQGGANVLTF
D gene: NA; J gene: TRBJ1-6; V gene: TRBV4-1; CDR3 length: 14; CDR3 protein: CASSLQGPNSPLHF
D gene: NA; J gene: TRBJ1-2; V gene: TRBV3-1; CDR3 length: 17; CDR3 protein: CASSQNYDRHRGYGYTF
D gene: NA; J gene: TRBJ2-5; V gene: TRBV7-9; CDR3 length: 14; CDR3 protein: CASSFGRRVETQYF
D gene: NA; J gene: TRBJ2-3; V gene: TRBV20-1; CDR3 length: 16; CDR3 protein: CSARMFGAASTDTQYF
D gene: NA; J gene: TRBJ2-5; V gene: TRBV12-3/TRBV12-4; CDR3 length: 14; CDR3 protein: CASSFWHLKETQYF
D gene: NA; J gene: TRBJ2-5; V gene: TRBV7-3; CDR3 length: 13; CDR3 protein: CASSPSPRETQYF
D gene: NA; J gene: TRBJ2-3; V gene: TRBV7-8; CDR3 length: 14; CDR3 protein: CASSLNRQPSAQYF
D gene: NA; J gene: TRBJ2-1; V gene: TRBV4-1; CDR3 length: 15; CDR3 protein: CASSQAPLRGTEQFF
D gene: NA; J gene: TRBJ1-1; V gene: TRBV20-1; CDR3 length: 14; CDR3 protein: CSARGPPQNTEAFF
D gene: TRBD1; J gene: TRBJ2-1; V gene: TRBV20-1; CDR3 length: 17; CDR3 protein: CSAIGVRTGGAYNEQFF
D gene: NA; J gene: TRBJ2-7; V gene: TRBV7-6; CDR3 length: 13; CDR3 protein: CASSLGYTYEQYF
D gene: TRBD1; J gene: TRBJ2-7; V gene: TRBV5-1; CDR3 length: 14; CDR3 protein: CASSLDRGNYEQYF
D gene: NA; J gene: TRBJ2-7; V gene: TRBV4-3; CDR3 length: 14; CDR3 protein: CASSQVARGYEQYF
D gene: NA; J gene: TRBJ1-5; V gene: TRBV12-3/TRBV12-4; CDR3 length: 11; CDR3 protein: CASSLNQPQHF
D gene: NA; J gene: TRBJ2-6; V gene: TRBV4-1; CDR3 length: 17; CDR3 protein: CASSRGQELSGANVLTF
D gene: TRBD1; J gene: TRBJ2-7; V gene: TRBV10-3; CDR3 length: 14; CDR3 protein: CAMQPGQGAGEQYF
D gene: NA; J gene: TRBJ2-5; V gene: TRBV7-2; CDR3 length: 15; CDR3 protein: CASSLGPPPGETQYF
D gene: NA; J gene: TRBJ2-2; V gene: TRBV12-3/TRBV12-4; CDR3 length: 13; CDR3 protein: CAQRGGETGELFF